This T cell receptor beta chain emerged from a study of shared clonotypes between healthy human individuals. The study's findings and limits: The study generally estimated greater richness for naive than memory subsets. In several donors, about 5% of naive CD4 clonotypes appeared in common.

With regard to this clone: Antigen: not known.

Method: immunoSEQ multiplex PCR; TCRdb's copy keeps in-frame clones and lacks some. The sample lists about 330,000 clones, over 65% occurring once. The V gene's germline CDR1 is SEHNR and CDR2 FQNEAQ (reference sequence). This CDR3 region has 15 residues. V gave up 5 bases and J gave up 10 bases; unmatched junction bases: 10. The source of this sequence is a man under 40 in good health. The gene calls are TRBV7-9 and TRBJ1-6; 8 positions match TRBD1. Sequenced sample: memory CD4+ T cells sorted from blood. Sample subset: CD45RA-negative fraction. Written as DNA, the CDR3 is TGTGCCAGCAGCCCGGCGGACAGGGAGGGATCACCCCTCCACTTT. It is translated as CASSPADREGSPLHF.